This passage covers 5 T cell receptor beta chains from one sample sequenced in a study of molecular identifiers for immune sequencing clone quantification listed by TCRdb under 2018. The method was PCR. The sample was run on a NextSeq 500. TCRdb took the public reads, trimmed them with fastp at Q25, ran MiXCR for clone calling and kept in-frame beta chains. For every CDR3 protein sequence, its rows merge into one entry that carries the most common genes and DNA. A total of more than 550,000 distinct CDR3 sequences appear in this sample, 25% of them only once. The top ten constitute about 0.81% of the sample. Sequenced sample: naive CD8+ T cells from blood, with Jurkat cell RNA spiked in. Read against the paper, the sample's cell subset or site label means: FACS-sorted CD8+CD4-CCR7+CD45RA+ naive T cells. Receptors originate from a human donor in good health. Some libraries in this study had Jurkat cell RNA spiked in.

To note about this clonotype: This may arise from a read error, as a much more abundant clone is one base away. The gene calls are TRBV7-9 and TRBJ2-7; 7 bases are shared with TRBD1. CDR1 and CDR2 (germline): SEHNR, FQNEAQ (reference sequence). The CDR3 is made up of 13 amino acids. CDR3 residues: CASSSDRAHERYF. In DNA, the CDR3 is TGTGCCAGCAGCTCCGACAGGGCACACGAGCGGTACTTC.

This clonotype has more than one count but fewer than ten. The junction differs from germline at one of its ends, possibly a read error. The chain uses TRBV4-3 and TRBJ2-5; TRBD2 is a possible D gene (7 bases). The V gene's germline CDR1 is LGHNA and CDR2 YSLEER. This CDR3 is built from 15 residues. The chain's CDR3 is CASSQGGGAGEPQYF. The CDR3 DNA is TGCGCCAGCAGCCAAGGTGGGGGGGCGGGAGAGCCCCAGTACTTC.

V and J are TRBV27 and TRBJ2-7; tentatively, D is TRBD1 (5 bases). Trimming stripped 10 bases from V and 4 bases from J, with 14 bases between. CDR1 and CDR2 from the germline V gene are MNHEY and SMNVEV (reference sequence). The CDR3 length is 12 residues. The CDR3 DNA is TGTGCCACCTGGACAAGTGCGTACGAGCAGTACTTC. This encodes CATWTSAYEQYF.

Remarks on this clonotype: A much more abundant neighbour one base away suggests this may be a read error. The V call is TRBV7-9, the J call TRBJ1-1; TRBD1 agrees at 9 bases. In germline, CDR1 is SEHNR, CDR2 FQNEAQ (reference sequence). The CDR3 has 14 residues. J gave up 4 bases and V 5 bases, and 5 bases lay outside the gene matches. Here the CDR3 reads CASSRTGDFTEAFF. The CDR3 bases are TGTGCCAGCAGCCGGACAGGGGATTTCACTGAAGCTTTCTTT.

Ten or more counts support this clonotype. CDR3 DNA: TGCAGTGCTAGAGATCCCCGATATACGCAGTATTTT. It encodes CSARDPRYTQYF. This chain links TRBV20-1 with TRBJ2-3; no reliable D call. Trimming took off 0 bases at V and 7 bases at J, with 8 bases between the two ends. Germline V gene lookup returns CDR1 DFQATT and CDR2 SNEGSKA (reference sequence). The CDR3 is 12 residues long.